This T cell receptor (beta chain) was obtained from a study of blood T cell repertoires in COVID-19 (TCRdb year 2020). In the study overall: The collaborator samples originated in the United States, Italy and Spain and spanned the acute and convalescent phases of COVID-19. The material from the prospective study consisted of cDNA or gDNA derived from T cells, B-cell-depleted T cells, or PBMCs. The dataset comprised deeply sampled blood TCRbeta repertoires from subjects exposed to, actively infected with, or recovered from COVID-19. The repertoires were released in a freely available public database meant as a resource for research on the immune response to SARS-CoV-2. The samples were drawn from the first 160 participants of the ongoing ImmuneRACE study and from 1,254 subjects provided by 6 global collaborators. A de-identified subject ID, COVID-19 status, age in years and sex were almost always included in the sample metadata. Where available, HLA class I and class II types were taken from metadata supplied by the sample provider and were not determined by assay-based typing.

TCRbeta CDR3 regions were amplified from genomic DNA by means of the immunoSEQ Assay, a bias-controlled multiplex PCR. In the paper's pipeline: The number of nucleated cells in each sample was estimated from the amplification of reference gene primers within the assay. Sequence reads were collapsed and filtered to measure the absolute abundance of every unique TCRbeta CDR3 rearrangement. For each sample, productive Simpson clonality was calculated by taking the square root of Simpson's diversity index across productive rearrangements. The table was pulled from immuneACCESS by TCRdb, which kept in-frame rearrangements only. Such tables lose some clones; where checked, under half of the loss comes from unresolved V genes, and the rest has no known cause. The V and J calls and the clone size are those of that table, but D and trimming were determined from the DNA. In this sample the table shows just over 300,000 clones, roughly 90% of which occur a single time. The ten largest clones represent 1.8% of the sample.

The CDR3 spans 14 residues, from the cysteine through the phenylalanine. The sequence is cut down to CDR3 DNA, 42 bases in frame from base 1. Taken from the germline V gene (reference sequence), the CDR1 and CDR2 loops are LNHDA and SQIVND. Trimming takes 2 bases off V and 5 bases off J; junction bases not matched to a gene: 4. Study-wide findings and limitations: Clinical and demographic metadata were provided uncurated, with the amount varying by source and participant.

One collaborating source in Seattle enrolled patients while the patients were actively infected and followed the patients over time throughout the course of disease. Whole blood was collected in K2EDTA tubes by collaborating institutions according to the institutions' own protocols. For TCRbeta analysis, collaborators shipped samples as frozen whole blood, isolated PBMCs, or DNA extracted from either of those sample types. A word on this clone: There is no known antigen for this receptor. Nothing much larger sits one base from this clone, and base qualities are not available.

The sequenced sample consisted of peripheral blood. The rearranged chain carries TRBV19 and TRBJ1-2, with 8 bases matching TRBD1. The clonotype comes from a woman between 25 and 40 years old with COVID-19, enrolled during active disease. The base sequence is TGTGCCAGTAGTATAACAGGGGGAACTTATGGCTACACCTTC. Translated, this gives CASSITGGTYGYTF.